The following is a T cell receptor beta chain sequence with its context. What it recognizes is unknown. The sample is drawn from a study of vaccination effects on CD4 cells after COVID-19. Study outcomes and limitations: Cross-reactivity toward common cold coronaviruses was confined to only 1 of 255 vaccine-induced clones in healthy vaccinees.

Before any sequencing was done, the ViraFEST assay used viral peptide pools to expand antigen-specific CD4+ T cells. Cultured cells yielded isolated CD4+ T cells after nine to ten days. According to the study, vaccine recipients showed no prior SARS-CoV-2 infection and negative nucleocapsid antibodies. Generated by immunoSEQ multiplex PCR, the TCRdb table keeps only in-frame clones and is missing some. The table has about 65,000 clones, approximately 79% seen once; the top ten hold around 2.7%. The CDR3 length is 13 residues. V lost 0 bases and J lost 5, with 5 bases in between. Per the germline V gene, CDR1 is SGHTA and CDR2 is FQGTGA.

The chain links TRBV7-3 to TRBJ2-1; D gene ambiguous. The TCR sequence derives from a human donor who received a COVID-19 vaccine. This specimen consisted of CD4+ T cells from PBMCs cultured with HCoV-NL63 spike peptides, obtained before COVID-19 vaccination. CDR3 DNA: TGTGCCAGCAGCTTAACCCCCGACAATGAGCAGTTCTTC. The encoded protein is CASSLTPDNEQFF.